This TCR beta chain was observed in a study of blood T cell repertoires in COVID-19 (dated by TCRdb to about 2020). For the wider study: Collaborator samples came from the United States, Italy and Spain and covered acute and convalescent phases of COVID-19. Deeply sampled blood TCRbeta repertoires from subjects exposed to, actively infected with, or recovered from COVID-19 were included in the dataset. The sample metadata nearly always contained a de-identified subject ID, COVID-19 status, age in years and sex. The material from the prospective study consisted of cDNA or gDNA derived from T cells, B-cell-depleted T cells, or PBMCs. Samples came from the ongoing ImmuneRACE study (first 160 participants) plus 1,254 subjects from 6 global collaborators. Where available, HLA class I and class II types were taken from metadata supplied by the sample provider and were not determined by assay-based typing. A freely available public database, intended as a resource for researchers studying the immune response to SARS-CoV-2, is where the repertoires were released.

One collaborating source in Seattle enrolled patients while the patients were actively infected and followed the patients over time throughout the course of disease. Each collaborating institution followed its own protocols to collect whole blood in K2EDTA tubes. For TCRbeta analysis, collaborator samples were shipped as frozen whole blood, as isolated PBMCs, or as DNA extracted from either sample type. Results and caveats for the whole study, not just this receptor: The amount of clinical and demographic metadata varied by source and participant and was provided uncurated.

TCRbeta CDR3 regions were amplified from genomic DNA using the immunoSEQ Assay, a bias-controlled multiplex PCR. On the study's bioinformatics: Within the assay, amplification of reference gene primers was used to estimate how many nucleated cells each sample contained. Sequence reads were collapsed and filtered to measure the absolute abundance of every unique TCRbeta CDR3 rearrangement. Productive Simpson clonality was computed per sample as the square root of Simpson's diversity index over productive rearrangements. Sourced from immuneACCESS, this table was stored by TCRdb with only in-frame sequences that have V and J called. A share of the clones is absent; for the studies checked, an unresolved V gene accounts for under half, and the remainder has no known explanation. V, J and clone size derive from that table, while D and trimming were established from the DNA sequence. Counted in this sample were about 260,000 clones; around 92% of them appeared once. The ten largest clones capture around 2.6% of the sample.

Including cysteine and phenylalanine, the CDR3 has 17 amino acids. Only CDR3 DNA is held: 51 bases, read in frame from base 1. CDR1 and CDR2, looked up from the germline V gene (reference sequence), are SGHNT and YYREEE. The germline V and J ends show losses of 3 bases and 3 bases respectively, and no gene match explains 6 bases of the junction. About this clone itself: The antigen it recognizes is unknown. Base qualities are not at hand, and no much larger clone is one base apart.

The TCR comes from a person aged 18 to 30 with COVID-19, enrolled during active disease. The sequencing sample was made of peripheral blood. The chain couples TRBV5-4 to TRBJ1-4; 12 bases in between match TRBD1. The nucleotide sequence is TGTGCCAGCAGCTGGAGGGACAGGGGGCTAGCTAATGAAAAACTGTTTTTT. The encoded protein is CASSWRDRGLANEKLFF.